The 30 T cell receptor beta chains below all came from one sample that was sequenced in a study of T cells in Graves' hyperthyroidism and ophthalmopathy. Regions amplified from RNA transcripts were the TCR beta CDR3 regions. With the HTBI primer set, the TCR CDR3 went through a first round of RT-PCR. Via MiXCR, TCRdb re-called the multiplex PCR reads, giving one row per CDR3 protein. This table holds some 350,000 distinct CDR3 sequences, approximately 13% found once. Sequenced sample: blood. Receptors originate from a woman aged 40 to 49 with Graves' ophthalmopathy.

This clonotype showed up many times. The genes are TRBV5-5 and TRBJ2-4; tentatively, D is TRBD1 (5 bases). Germline V CDR1 and CDR2: SGHKS, YYEKEE (reference sequence). The CDR3 is 15 amino acids. The V gene lost 4 bases and the J gene lost 8 bases, with 19 bases spanning the gap. The CDR3 is CASSTTRTTDYIQYF. CDR3 nucleotides: TGTGCCAGCAGCACAACTCGGACAACAGACTACATTCAGTACTTC.

The rearrangement links TRBV5-1 to TRBJ2-3; weak D call: TRBD1 (6 bases). The CDR3 is 15 amino acids. V was clipped by 0 bases and J by 6 bases, with 14 bases between them. The germline CDR1 and CDR2 sequences are SGHRS and YFSETQ. CDR3 loop: CASSLAAGAPDTQYF. DNA for the CDR3: TGCGCCAGCAGCTTGGCCGCAGGGGCGCCTGATACGCAGTATTTT.

This clonotype was counted between two and nine times. The chain employs TRBV27 and TRBJ2-5, with a weak D call TRBD2 (5 bases). This CDR3 is built from 14 residues. V dropped 3 bases and J dropped 5 bases, with 13 bases sitting between them. CDR1 is MNHEY and CDR2 is SMNVEV in the germline V gene (reference sequence). The CDR3 nucleotides are TGTGCCAGCAGTTTGGACTGGCTTCAGGAGACCCAGTACTTC. Its protein is CASSLDWLQETQYF.

The rearrangement uses TRBV30 and TRBJ2-5; no clear D gene. Trimming pared 3 bases from V and 3 bases from J, leaving 11 bases between. The CDR3 sequence is 13 residues long. The germline CDR1 and CDR2 sequences are GTSNPN and SVGIG (reference sequence). The CDR3 nucleotides read TGTGCCTGGAGGGCGACTGGGGAAGAGACCCAGTACTTC. It specifies CAWRATGEETQYF.

At least ten counts were recorded for this clonotype. The rearrangement uses TRBV2 and TRBJ2-5; 8 nucleotides line up with TRBD2. This CDR3 has 17 amino acids. Germline CDR1 reads SNHLY; CDR2 reads FYNNEI. Losses at the gene ends were 5 bases for V and 5 bases for J; bases not matched to a gene: 16. CDR3 nucleotides: TGTGCCAGCAGTCAGATCCTCGGCGGGGGGAGTGGGGAGACCCAGTACTTC. Translated, it gives CASSQILGGGSGETQYF.

This clonotype appeared many times. The chain joins TRBV2 to TRBJ2-2, with 11 bases matching TRBD2. The CDR3 is 17 residues long. Germline V gene data show CDR1 as SNHLY and CDR2 as FYNNEI. Losses at the gene ends were 6 bases for V and 3 bases for J; bases not matched to a gene: 9. The CDR3 protein is CASRISGGGQDTGELFF. The CDR3 DNA follows: TGTGCCAGCAGGATTAGCGGGGGGGGCCAGGACACCGGGGAGCTGTTTTTT.

The CDR3 loop is CASSQEYEAFF. The DNA for the CDR3 is TGTGCCAGCAGCCAAGAGTATGAAGCTTTCTTT. V is TRBV14 and J is TRBJ1-1; D ambiguous. The CDR3 loop spans 11 amino acids. CDR1 and CDR2 (germline): SGHDN, FVKESK. V was shortened by 0 bases and J by 7 bases, with 3 bases between the two germline ends.

This clonotype has just a few counts. The CDR3 region has the DNA TGCGCCAGCAGCCTTGGGATTAGCGGGGTTGGAGAAGAGACCCAGTACTTC. This gives the protein CASSLGISGVGEETQYF. The chain carries TRBV5-1 and TRBJ2-5; 8 bases are shared with TRBD2. Losses at the gene ends were 4 bases for V and 3 bases for J; bases not matched to a gene: 14. Per the germline V gene, CDR1 is SGHRS and CDR2 is YFSETQ. This CDR3 spans 17 amino acids.

V gene TRBV27 combines with J gene TRBJ2-7; D is possibly TRBD2 (5 bases). V lost 6 bases and J 4 bases, leaving 19 bases between the germline ends. Germline-derived CDR1 and CDR2 are MNHEY and SMNVEV (reference sequence). The CDR3 is made up of 15 amino acids. The CDR3 nucleotides read TGTGCCAGCAGCCGAGGGTGGATCCTAGGATACGAGCAGTACTTC. Amino acids: CASSRGWILGYEQYF.

Only a few counts were recorded for this clonotype. The chain recombines TRBV5-1 with TRBJ2-2; 15 positions agree with TRBD2. The CDR3 contains 18 residues. Germline lookup yields CDR1 SGHRS and CDR2 YFSETQ. The V segment lost 5 bases and the J segment 3 bases; nucleotides outside the gene matches: 8. For the CDR3, the DNA is TGCGCCAGCAGTGCAGGACTAGCGGGGGGGCCTTACACCGGGGAGCTGTTTTTT. This codes for CASSAGLAGGPYTGELFF.

This clonotype has ten or more counts. CDR3 DNA: TGTGCCAGCAGTGTTCCCACAGGGTCACGGGCTGAAGCTTTCTTT. Translation: CASSVPTGSRAEAFF. V and J are TRBV2 and TRBJ1-1; perhaps TRBD1 as D (6 bases). CDR1 and CDR2 (germline): SNHLY, FYNNEI. This CDR3 spans 15 amino acids. The V end was cut by 4 bases, the J end by 6 bases, with 18 bases between.

The rearrangement uses TRBV19 and TRBJ1-5; no reliable D call. V was cut by 10 bases and J by 3 bases, with 13 bases left in between. This CDR3 is 13 amino acids long. Germline V gives CDR1 LNHDA, CDR2 SQIVND (reference sequence). In DNA form, the CDR3 reads TGTGCCACGCGGCCGGGCACCAATCAGCCCCAGCATTTT. Encoded protein: CATRPGTNQPQHF.

This clonotype was detected a few times. A much larger clone differs by one base, so this may be a read error. This chain links TRBV28 with TRBJ2-3, with 11 bases lining up with TRBD2. J was trimmed by 4 bases and V by 5 bases; bases with no gene match: 11. The CDR3 contains 17 residues. Germline-derived CDR1 and CDR2 are MDHEN and SYDVKM. The CDR3 reads CASSARLAGLDPDTQYF. In DNA form, the CDR3 reads TGTGCCAGCAGTGCCCGACTAGCGGGATTGGACCCAGATACGCAGTATTTT.

This clonotype came up many times. The chain's CDR3 is CSASSLGTPPLHF. Written as DNA, the CDR3 is TGCAGTGCTAGTTCCCTGGGAACACCACCCCTCCACTTT. The rearrangement joins TRBV20-1 to TRBJ1-6; D is uncertain. Germline CDR1 DFQATT, CDR2 SNEGSKA (reference sequence). V gave up 3 bases and J gave up 11 bases, with 14 bases separating them. This CDR3 contains 13 residues.

The rearrangement links TRBV11-3 to TRBJ2-3; the match to TRBD2 covers 7 bases. CDR1 and CDR2 (germline): SGHNT, YENEEA. This CDR3 has 19 residues. Trimming cost V 7 bases and J 2 bases; bases outside gene matches: 21. The CDR3, as DNA: TGTGCCAGCAACCCCGGAGGAGCGGGGCGAAGGCTAATCACAGATACGCAGTATTTT. It is translated as CASNPGGAGRRLITDTQYF.

In this sample, this clonotype turned up many times. The chain uses TRBV30 and TRBJ2-1, with TRBD1 matching over 7 bases. CDR1 GTSNPN and CDR2 SVGIG come from the germline V gene (reference sequence). J gave up 10 bases and V 8 bases, and 8 bases lay outside the gene matches. The CDR3 runs 11 residues. This CDR3 reads CAREDRREQFF. The CDR3 DNA follows: TGTGCCCGCGAGGACAGGCGCGAGCAGTTCTTC.

The rearrangement uses TRBV20-1 and TRBJ1-3; D ambiguous. The CDR3 is 12 amino acids. Per germline, CDR1 DFQATT and CDR2 SNEGSKA (reference sequence). V lost 5 bases and J 0 bases, leaving 5 bases between the germline ends. CDR3 sequence: CSAWDSGNTIYF. Written as DNA, the CDR3 is TGCAGTGCTTGGGACTCTGGAAACACCATATATTTT.

At least ten counts were recorded for this clonotype. This chain connects TRBV2 to TRBJ2-7; D is undetermined. Trimming pared 7 bases from V and 3 bases from J, leaving 19 bases between. The CDR3 covers 15 residues. Looked up from germline, CDR1 is SNHLY and CDR2 is FYNNEI. The CDR3 nucleotides read TGTGCCAGCATCCGCCCTGCTACTGGAAACTACGAGCAGTACTTC. Translation gives CASIRPATGNYEQYF. Together with reference TRBV2 and TRBJ2-7, the CDR3 gives the full variable domain: EPEVTQTPSHQVTQMGQEVILRCVPISNHLYFYWYRQILGQKVEFLVSFYNNEISEKSEIFDDQFSVERPDGSNFTLKIRSTKLEDSAMYFCASIRPATGNYEQYFGPGTRLTVT.

V and J are TRBV20-1 and TRBJ2-5; D unresolved. The CDR3 consists of 12 residues. CDR1 and CDR2 (germline): DFQATT, SNEGSKA (reference sequence). Trimming took 5 bases from V and 5 from J, leaving 12 bases between them. CDR3 loop: CSAAPFGETQYF. DNA of the CDR3: TGCAGTGCTGCCCCCTTCGGGGAGACCCAGTACTTC.

This clonotype has just a few counts. This rearrangement joins TRBV19 to TRBJ2-7, with no clear D. The CDR3 consists of 14 residues. V was shortened by 1 base and J by 2 bases, with 9 bases between the two germline ends. Germline CDR1 is LNHDA and CDR2 is SQIVND (reference sequence). CDR3 DNA sequence: TGTGCCAGTAGTATAGTCGGACCGACCTACGAGCAGTACTTC. Its translation: CASSIVGPTYEQYF.

This clonotype turned up a few times. The rearrangement uses TRBV5-4 and TRBJ1-1, with D possibly being TRBD1 (5 bases). The CDR3 is made up of 14 amino acids. V gave up 6 bases and J gave up 2 bases, with 14 bases separating them. Germline V gene data show CDR1 as SGHNT and CDR2 as YYREEE (reference sequence). The CDR3 bases are TGTGCCAGCACCCGCACCGGGGGAAACACTGAAGCTTTCTTT. This gives the protein CASTRTGGNTEAFF.

This clonotype was detected a few times. The chain is built from TRBV3-1 and TRBJ2-7; 7 bases line up with TRBD2. In germline, CDR1 is LGHDT, CDR2 YNNKEL (reference sequence). The CDR3 totals 14 residues. V gave up 3 bases and J gave up 6 bases; unmatched junction bases: 8. The CDR3 sequence is CASSHYIREGEQYF. Written as DNA, the CDR3 is TGTGCCAGCAGCCACTACATCAGGGAGGGCGAGCAGTACTTC.

This clonotype came up many times. The chain couples TRBV6-1 to TRBJ2-3, with TRBD1 identical over 10 bases. The CDR3 runs to 17 residues. The ends lost 6 bases at V and 6 bases at J; junction bases unmatched: 15. Germline V gene lookup returns CDR1 MNHNS and CDR2 SASEGT. CDR3 DNA: TGTGCCAGCAGCCGCATCAAGACAGGGGGCGTCATGGATACGCAGTATTTT. Translating it yields CASSRIKTGGVMDTQYF.

In the case of this clonotype: Possible read error: a much larger clone is one base away. V usage is TRBV28 and J usage is TRBJ2-7; TRBD2 matches at 10 bases. Germline CDR1 is MDHEN and CDR2 is SYDVKM. The CDR3 covers 14 residues. CDR3 loop: CARASGRYSYEQYF. The DNA of the CDR3 is TGTGCGAGGGCTAGCGGGAGATATTCGTACGAGCAGTACTTC.

The chain employs TRBV5-6 and TRBJ2-7; either TRBD1 or TRBD2 may supply D (6 bases each). The CDR3 is made up of 12 amino acids. Trimming took off 2 bases at V and 6 bases at J, with 9 bases between the two ends. Germline-derived CDR1 and CDR2 are SGHDT and YYEEEE. This CDR3 is CASSLQGGEQYF. The CDR3 nucleotides are TGTGCCAGCAGCTTACAGGGAGGCGAGCAGTACTTC.

The V and J genes are TRBV5-8 and TRBJ2-6; D perhaps matches TRBD1 (5 bases). CDR1 is SGHTS, CDR2 YDEGEE, per germline. The CDR3 extends over 16 amino acids. The V end was cut by 4 bases, the J end by 4 bases, with 15 bases between. CDR3 DNA: TGTGCCAGCAGCCTTGTGACAGTAGTCGGGGCCAACGTCCTGACTTTC. It codes for CASSLVTVVGANVLTF.

This clonotype showed up just a few times. The chain combines TRBV12-3 or TRBV12-4 with TRBJ2-5, with 7 bases identical to TRBD2. Unmatched junction bases numbered 9, after V lost 2 bases and J lost 9 bases. The CDR3 is made up of 14 amino acids. The CDR3: CASSLSGGPGAQYF. CDR3 DNA sequence: TGTGCCAGCAGTTTATCGGGGGGTCCGGGGGCCCAGTACTTC.

This clonotype has at least ten counts. CDR3 DNA sequence: TGTGCCAGCAGCTCCAAATCCTCGGGCAATTCACCCCTCCACTTT. It specifies CASSSKSSGNSPLHF. V is TRBV7-8 and J is TRBJ1-6; no reliable D call. With 4 bases removed from V and 7 bases from J, the gap between germline ends came to 14 bases. The CDR3 is 15 residues long. Germline V gene lookup returns CDR1 SGHVS and CDR2 FQNEAQ.

The chain employs TRBV5-1 and TRBJ1-1; D gene uncertain. The CDR3 extends over 12 amino acids. Germline V CDR1 and CDR2: SGHRS, YFSETQ. Trimming pared 0 bases from V and 11 bases from J, leaving 11 bases between. CDR3 in DNA: TGCGCCAGCAGCTTGGAGAGGTCGGTCGCTTTCTTT. As protein: CASSLERSVAFF.

This clonotype has a count of ten or more. The chain combines TRBV6-1 with TRBJ2-2, with TRBD1 matching 8 bases. The length of the CDR3 is 14 residues. V trimming: 11 bases; J trimming: 6 bases; junction bases outside the gene matches: 11. CDR1 is MNHNS, CDR2 SASEGT, per germline. CDR3 amino acids: CAVGFDRGAGELFF. The DNA for the CDR3 is TGTGCCGTAGGCTTCGACAGGGGTGCCGGGGAGCTGTTTTTT.